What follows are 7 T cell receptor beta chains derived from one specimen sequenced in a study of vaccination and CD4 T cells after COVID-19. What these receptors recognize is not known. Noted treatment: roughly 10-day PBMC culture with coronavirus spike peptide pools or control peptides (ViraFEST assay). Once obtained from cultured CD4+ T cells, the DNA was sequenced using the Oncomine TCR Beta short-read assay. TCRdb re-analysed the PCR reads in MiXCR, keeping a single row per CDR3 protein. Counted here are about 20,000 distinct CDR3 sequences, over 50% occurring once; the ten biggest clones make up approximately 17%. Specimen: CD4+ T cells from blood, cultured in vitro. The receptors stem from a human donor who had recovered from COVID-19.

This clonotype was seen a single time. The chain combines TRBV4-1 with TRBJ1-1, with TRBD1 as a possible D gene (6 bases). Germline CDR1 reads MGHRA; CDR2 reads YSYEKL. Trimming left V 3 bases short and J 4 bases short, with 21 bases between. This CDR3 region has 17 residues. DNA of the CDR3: TGCGCCAGCAGCCAGGGCAGTTGGGGGGGCGCCGGCACTGAAGCTTTCTTT. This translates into CASSQGSWGGAGTEAFF.

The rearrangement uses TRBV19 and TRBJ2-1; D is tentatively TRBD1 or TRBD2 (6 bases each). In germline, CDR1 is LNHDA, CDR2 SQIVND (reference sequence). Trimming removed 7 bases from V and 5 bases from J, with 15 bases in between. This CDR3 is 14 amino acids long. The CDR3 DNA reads TGTGCCAGTACCCGGGGGCAGGGTAACAATGAGCAGTTCTTC. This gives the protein CASTRGQGNNEQFF.

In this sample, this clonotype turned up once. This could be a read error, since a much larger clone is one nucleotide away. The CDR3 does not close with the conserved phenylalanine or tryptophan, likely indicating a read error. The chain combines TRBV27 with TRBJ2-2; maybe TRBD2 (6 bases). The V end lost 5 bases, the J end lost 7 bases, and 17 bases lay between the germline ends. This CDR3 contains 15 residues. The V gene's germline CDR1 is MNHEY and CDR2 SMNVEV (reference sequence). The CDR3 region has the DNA TGTGCCAGCAGTCCACGGCGGGTGGAGGGCGGGGAGCTGTTTTCT. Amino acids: CASSPRRVEGGELFS.

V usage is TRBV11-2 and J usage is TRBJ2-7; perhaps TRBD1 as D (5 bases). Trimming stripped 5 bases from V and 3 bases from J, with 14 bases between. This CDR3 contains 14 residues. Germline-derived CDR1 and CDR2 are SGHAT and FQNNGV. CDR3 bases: TGTGCCAGCAGCACCAACAGGCTCATCTACGAGCAGTACTTC. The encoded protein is CASSTNRLIYEQYF. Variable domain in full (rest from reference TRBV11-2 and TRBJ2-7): EAGVAQSPRYKIIEKRQSVAFWCNPISGHATLYWYQQILGQGPKLLIQFQNNGVVDDSQLPKDRFSAERLKGVDSTLKIQPAKLEDSAVYLCASSTNRLIYEQYFGPGTRLTVT.

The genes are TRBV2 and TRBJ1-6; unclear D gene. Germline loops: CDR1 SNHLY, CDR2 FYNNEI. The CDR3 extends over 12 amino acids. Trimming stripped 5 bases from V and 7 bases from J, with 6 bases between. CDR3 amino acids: CASSSLNSPLHF. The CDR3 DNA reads TGTGCCAGCAGTTCATTAAATTCACCCCTCCACTTT.

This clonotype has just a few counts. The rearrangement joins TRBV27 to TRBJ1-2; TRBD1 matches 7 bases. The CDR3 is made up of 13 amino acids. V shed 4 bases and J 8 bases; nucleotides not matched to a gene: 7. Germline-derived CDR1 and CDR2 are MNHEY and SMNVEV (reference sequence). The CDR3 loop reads CASSSTGSYGYTF. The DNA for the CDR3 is TGTGCCAGCAGTTCGACAGGGAGCTACGGCTACACCTTC.

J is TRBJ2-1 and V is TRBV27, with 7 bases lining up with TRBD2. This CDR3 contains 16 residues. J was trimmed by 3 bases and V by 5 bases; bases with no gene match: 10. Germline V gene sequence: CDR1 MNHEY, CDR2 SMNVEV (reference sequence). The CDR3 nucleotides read TGTGCCAGCAGTCCCAGTGACCGGGAGGACTACAATGAGCAGTTCTTC. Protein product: CASSPSDREDYNEQFF.